This TCR beta chain is drawn from a study of T cell clonotyping in hematopoietic cell transplantation (dated by TCRdb to the early 2020s). About the investigation overall: A total of some 130 blood samples were collected in the study from some 40 consecutive transplant recipients and their related donors. Recruitment of patients was conducted between late 2015 and January 2017, and follow-up was continued until September 2020 or death.

What the authors observed across the whole study: Only a small fraction of recipient repertoires overlapped donor repertoires, with over 95% appearing de novo at the given depth. Broader TCR repertoire diversity after transplant was predicted by Inverse Simpson Index values from donors and from recipients before transplant. The sample size was limited and the cells went unsorted, which meant the CD4 and CD8 repertoire contributions could not be told apart. A decrease in recipient TCR diversity was observed after transplant, and a progressive increase in pathologically expanded clonotypes was seen from day 30 to day 180.

The CDR3, cysteine through phenylalanine, is 13 amino acids long. The retained sequence is limited to the CDR3, 39 bases, with the frame set at the first base. For CDR1 and CDR2, the germline V gene (reference sequence) lists LNHDA and SQIVND. At the junction V is shortened by 9 bases and J by 5 bases, with 17 bases in between. Points on this clone: The specificity of this receptor is unknown. Nothing much larger sits one base from this clone, and base qualities are not available.

The time point tag for this specimen amounts to: 30 days after allo-HCT. Recipient blood was collected about 28 days before transplant and at days 30, 100 and 180 after transplant. Using Nuclei Lysis Solution, genomic DNA was extracted from unfractionated peripheral blood mononuclear cells that were either fresh or cryopreserved. With the immunoSEQ assay, which is a bias-controlled multiplex PCR relying on V- and J-specific primers, TCR beta CDR3 regions were amplified from genomic DNA. A second PCR step added a proprietary barcode and Illumina adapter sequences to the CDR3 amplicons. An Illumina MiSeq instrument was used for sequencing of the CDR3 libraries. In the authors' own workflow: Export and quality control were handled in immunoSEQ Analyzer 3.0, while downstream analyses relied on R Bioconductor and Immunarch. Only productive rearrangements in the normalized downsampled data set went into calculating the repertoire metrics. Pathologically expanded clonotypes were defined as those larger than 5 templates in the normalized cohort. Repertoire diversity was measured with the Inverse Simpson Index. The non-normalized data set was used for CMV-specificity analyses so that all clonotypes could be captured. Here the immuneACCESS table is served through TCRdb, limited to in-frame sequences with V and J called. Missing clones are a known gap in these copies; in checked studies unresolved V genes cover under half, and the rest lacks a known reason. That table gives V, J and clone size, and the DNA gave D and trimming. In this sample the table shows 5,500 to 8,000 clones, more than 90% of which occur a single time. The ten largest make up over 0.4% of the sample.

The specimen was PBMCs, collected 30 days after allogeneic stem cell transplant. Rearrangement joined TRBV19 to TRBJ2-7, with no confident D gene call. This TCR derives from a male patient aged 35-50 years who had an allogeneic stem cell transplant from a related donor, so the T cells may come from the graft donor. Some clones in this sample may be carry-over from other donors' samples. The CDR3 protein is CASRPAGFHEQYF. The DNA sequence is as follows: TGTGCCAGCAGACCTGCAGGTTTCCACGAGCAGTACTTC.